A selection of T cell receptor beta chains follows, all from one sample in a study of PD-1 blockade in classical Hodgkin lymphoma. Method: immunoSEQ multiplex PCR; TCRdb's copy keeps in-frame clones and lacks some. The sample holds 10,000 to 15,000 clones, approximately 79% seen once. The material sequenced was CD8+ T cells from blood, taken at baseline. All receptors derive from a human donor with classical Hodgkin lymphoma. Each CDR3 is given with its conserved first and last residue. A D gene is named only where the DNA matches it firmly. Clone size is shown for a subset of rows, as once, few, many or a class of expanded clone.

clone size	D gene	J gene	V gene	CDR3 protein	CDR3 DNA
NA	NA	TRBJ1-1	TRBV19	CASSIIMGARTEAFF	TGTGCCAGTAGTATTATAATGGGGGCGAGGACTGAAGCTTTCTTT
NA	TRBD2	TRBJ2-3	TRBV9	CASSVEIPAGVDSKSTDTQYF	TGTGCCAGCAGCGTAGAAATCCCAGCGGGGGTTGACTCCAAAAGCACAGATACGCAGTATTTT
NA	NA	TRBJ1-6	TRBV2	CASLGAGSYNSPLHF	TGTGCCAGCTTGGGCGCGGGTTCCTATAATTCACCCCTCCACTTT
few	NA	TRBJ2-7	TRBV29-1	CSVEGQGGRSYEQYF	TGCAGCGTTGAAGGACAGGGTGGGAGGTCCTACGAGCAGTACTTC
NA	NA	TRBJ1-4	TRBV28	CASSHPRSDEKLFF	TGTGCCAGCAGTCACCCGCGGTCTGATGAAAAACTGTTTTTT
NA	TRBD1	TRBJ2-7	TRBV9	CASSARDRDMFEQYF	TGTGCCAGCAGCGCTCGGGACAGGGACATGTTCGAGCAGTACTTC
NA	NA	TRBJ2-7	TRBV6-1	CASSPSTGRGHEQYF	TGTGCCAGCAGCCCATCCACGGGCAGGGGCCACGAGCAGTACTTC
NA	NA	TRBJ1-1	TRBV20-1	CSAPLNTEAFF	TGCAGTGCTCCATTGAACACTGAAGCTTTCTTT
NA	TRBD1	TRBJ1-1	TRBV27	CASSWGQGTTEAFF	TGTGCCAGCAGTTGGGGACAGGGGACTACTGAAGCTTTCTTT
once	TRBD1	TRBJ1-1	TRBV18	CASSTSGGLGTEAFF	TGTGCCAGCTCAACTTCAGGGGGCCTGGGCACTGAAGCTTTCTTT
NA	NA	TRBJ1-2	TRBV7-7	CASSYGSFYGYTF	TGTGCCAGCAGCTATGGCAGCTTCTATGGCTACACCTTC
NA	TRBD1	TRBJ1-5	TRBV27	CASSLTGGAYSNQPQHF	TGTGCCAGCAGTCTCACAGGGGGAGCATATAGCAATCAGCCCCAGCATTTT
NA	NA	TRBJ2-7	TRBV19	CASSIGAGVSYEQYF	TGTGCCAGTAGTATAGGGGCCGGGGTCTCCTACGAGCAGTACTTC
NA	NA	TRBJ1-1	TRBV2	CASSEGTVAPGEAFF	TGTGCCAGCAGTGAAGGGACAGTGGCTCCAGGGGAAGCTTTCTTT
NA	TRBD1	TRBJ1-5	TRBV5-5	CASRPGTGGDSNQPQHF	TGTGCCAGCAGGCCAGGGACAGGGGGTGATAGCAATCAGCCCCAGCATTTT
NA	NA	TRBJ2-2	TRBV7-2	CASSFRTGELFF	TGTGCCAGCAGCTTTCGAACCGGGGAGCTGTTTTTT
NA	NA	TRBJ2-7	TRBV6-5	CASSWGYSYEQYF	TGTGCCAGCAGTTGGGGCTACTCCTACGAGCAGTACTTC
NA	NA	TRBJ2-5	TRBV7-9	CASRRGAGPTETQYF	TGTGCCAGCAGGCGCGGGGCGGGGCCAACGGAGACCCAGTACTTC
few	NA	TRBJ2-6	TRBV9	CASSERMSGANVLTF	TGTGCCAGCAGCGAGAGGATGTCTGGGGCCAACGTCCTGACTTTC
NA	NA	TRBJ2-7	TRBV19	CASSIDLYEQYF	TGTGCCAGTAGTATAGACTTATACGAGCAGTACTTC
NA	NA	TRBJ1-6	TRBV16	CASSQGPPGLNNSPLHF	TGTGCCAGCAGCCAAGGACCACCGGGACTAAATAATTCACCCCTCCACTTT
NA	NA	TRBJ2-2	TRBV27	CASSFGDDTGELFF	TGTGCCAGCAGTTTTGGGGATGACACCGGGGAGCTGTTTTTT
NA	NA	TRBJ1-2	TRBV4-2	CASSYGSFYGYTF	TGTGCCAGCAGCTATGGCAGCTTCTATGGCTACACCTTC
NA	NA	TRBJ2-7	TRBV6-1	CASSLLVDLTGEQYF	TGTGCCAGCAGCCTCCTCGTAGACCTAACAGGCGAGCAGTACTTC
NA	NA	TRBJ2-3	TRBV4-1	CASSFTDTQYF	TGCGCCAGCAGTTTCACAGATACGCAGTATTTT
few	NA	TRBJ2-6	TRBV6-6	CASSPLGSGANVLTF	TGTGCCAGCAGTCCCCTCGGGTCTGGGGCCAACGTCCTGACTTTC
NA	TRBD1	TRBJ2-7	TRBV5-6	CASSPIDRGRNEQYF	TGTGCCAGCAGTCCGATTGACAGGGGGAGAAACGAGCAGTACTTC
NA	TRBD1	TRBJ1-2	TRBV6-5	CASSYSTGEGYGYTF	TGTGCCAGCAGTTACTCAACAGGGGAGGGGTATGGCTACACCTTC
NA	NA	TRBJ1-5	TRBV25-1	CASSGGLNSNQPQHF	TGTGCCAGCAGTGGGGGACTCAATAGCAATCAGCCCCAGCATTTT
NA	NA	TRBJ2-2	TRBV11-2	CASSLVMGNAGELFF	TGTGCCAGCAGCTTAGTCATGGGGAACGCCGGGGAGCTGTTTTTT
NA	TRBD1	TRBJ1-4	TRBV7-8	CASSWARTGWEKLFF	TGTGCCAGCAGCTGGGCGCGGACAGGGTGGGAAAAACTGTTTTTT
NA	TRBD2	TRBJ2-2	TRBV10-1	CASSEPSGGTGELFF	TGCGCCAGCAGTGAGCCTAGCGGGGGGACCGGGGAGCTGTTTTTT
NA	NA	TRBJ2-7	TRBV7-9	CASSLRDFYEQYF	TGTGCCAGCAGCTTAAGGGACTTCTACGAGCAGTACTTC
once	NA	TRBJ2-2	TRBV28	CASTFRVNTGELFF	TGTGCCAGCACTTTCCGGGTGAACACCGGGGAGCTGTTTTTT
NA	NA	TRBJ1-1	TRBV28	CASMAGQGEAFF	TGTGCCAGCATGGCGGGACAAGGAGAAGCTTTCTTT
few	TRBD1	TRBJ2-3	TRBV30	CAWSETGADTDTQYF	TGTGCCTGGAGTGAAACAGGGGCCGACACAGATACGCAGTATTTT
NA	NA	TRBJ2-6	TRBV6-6	CASSPNGGSGANVLTF	TGTGCCAGCAGCCCGAACGGAGGGTCTGGGGCCAACGTCCTGACTTTC
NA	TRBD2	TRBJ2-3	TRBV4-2	CASSQGPAGGILEPQYF	TGTGCCAGCAGCCAAGGTCCGGCGGGGGGAATCCTAGAGCCGCAGTATTTT
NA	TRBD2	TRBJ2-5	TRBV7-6	CASSSDTGGTSGARETQYF	TGTGCCAGCAGCTCCGACACTGGAGGGACTAGCGGGGCTCGGGAGACCCAGTACTTC
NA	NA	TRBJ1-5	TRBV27	CASSVNSNQPQHF	TGTGCCAGCAGCGTTAATAGCAATCAGCCCCAGCATTTT
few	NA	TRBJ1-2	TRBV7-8	CASSSNAGYYGYTF	TGTGCCAGCAGCTCTAACGCCGGTTACTATGGCTACACCTTC
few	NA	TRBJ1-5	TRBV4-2	CASSEPEGQPQHF	TGTGCCAGCAGCGAACCCGAGGGACAGCCCCAGCATTTT